The 8 T cell receptor beta chains listed next were all sequenced from one sample in a study of blood T cell repertoires in COVID-19 (dated by TCRdb to between 2020 and 2021). Library creation used the immunoSEQ multiplex PCR assay. TCRdb took this table from immuneACCESS and kept in-frame rearrangements with V and J called. Such tables lack part of the clones; where checked against another copy, unresolved V genes explain under half of the gap, and the rest is unexplained. Within this sample are about 190,000 clones, with 70% to 90% of them counted one time only. Jointly, the top ten make up about 1.1% of the sample. The sample consisted of peripheral blood. Every receptor here comes from a man aged 25 to 40 with acute or convalescent COVID-19.

The rearrangement joins TRBV28 to TRBJ2-7, with a possible D match to TRBD1 (5 bases). V lost 4 bases, J lost 4 bases, and 14 bases lay in between. This CDR3 is 14 amino acids long. CDR1 is MDHEN and CDR2 is SYDVKM in the germline V gene. The CDR3 nucleotides read TGTGCCAGCAGTTCAACCCGAAGACAGTACGAGCAGTACTTC. It is translated as CASSSTRRQYEQYF.

The chain is built from TRBV29-1 and TRBJ2-1; D is perhaps TRBD2 (6 bases). The CDR3 runs to 14 residues. CDR1 SQVTM and CDR2 ANQGSEA come from the germline V gene. V lost 3 bases and J lost 1, with 10 bases in between. For the CDR3, the DNA is TGCAGCGTTGATGTGGGGGGATCCTACAATGAGCAGTTCTTC. Amino acids: CSVDVGGSYNEQFF.

This clone was seen just once. The chain employs TRBV5-1 and TRBJ1-1, with TRBD1 as a possible D gene (5 bases). V lost 3 bases and J 7 bases, leaving 13 bases between the germline ends. This CDR3 comprises 13 residues. The germline V gene has CDR1 SGHRS and CDR2 YFSETQ. CDR3 DNA: TGCGCCAGCAGCTGGGGGGTCGGGAATGAAGCTTTCTTT. Translating gives CASSWGVGNEAFF. Drawing the rest from reference TRBV5-1 and TRBJ1-1, the complete variable domain is KAGVTQTPRYLIKTRGQQVTLSCSPISGHRSVSWYQQTPGQGLQFLFEYFSETQRNKGNFPGRFSGRQFSNSRSEMNVSTLELGDSALYLCASSWGVGNEAFFGQGTRLTVV.

The chain combines TRBV7-9 with TRBJ2-2, with 8 bases identical to TRBD2. This CDR3 spans 18 amino acids. The germline gives CDR1 SEHNR, CDR2 FQNEAQ (reference sequence). V shed 1 base, J shed 6 bases, and the junction held 13 bases outside the gene matches. CDR3: CASSLGGARAGVPGELFF. The DNA of the CDR3 is TGTGCCAGCAGCTTAGGGGGGGCTCGAGCGGGAGTCCCCGGGGAGCTGTTTTTT.

In DNA form, the CDR3 reads TGTGCCAGCAGTCTCGCAGGGTTTGGCAATCAGCCCCAGCATTTT. It yields the protein CASSLAGFGNQPQHF. The rearrangement links TRBV28 to TRBJ1-5, with a tentative D call TRBD1 (5 bases). This CDR3 region has 15 residues. Germline V lookup: CDR1 MDHEN, CDR2 SYDVKM. The V gene lost 5 bases and the J gene lost 2 bases, with 13 bases spanning the gap. The full variable domain, its missing parts supplied by reference TRBV28 and TRBJ1-5, is DVKVTQSSRYLVKRTGEKVFLECVQDMDHENMFWYRQDPGLGLRLIYFSYDVKMKEKGDIPEGYSVSREKKERFSLILESASTNQTSMYLCASSLAGFGNQPQHFGDGTRLSIL.

On this clone itself: An end of the junction does not agree with germline; a read error may underlie this. The chain combines TRBV6-1 with TRBJ2-3; 7 nucleotides match TRBD2. This CDR3 comprises 15 residues. CDR1 is MNHNS and CDR2 is SASEGT in the germline V gene. The CDR3 sequence is CASSEPGGHTHTQYF. The CDR3 coding sequence is TGTGCCAGCAGTGAACCGGGAGGCCACACACATACGCAGTATTTT.

This chain uses TRBV4-1 with TRBJ2-7; 7 nucleotides match TRBD2. The CDR3 loop spans 15 amino acids. Germline CDR1 is MGHRA and CDR2 is YSYEKL. Trimming removed 3 bases from V and 6 bases from J; junction bases left unmatched: 11. CDR3 sequence reads: CASSHSAGRGLEQYF. For the CDR3, the DNA is TGCGCCAGCAGCCATTCAGCGGGGCGAGGGCTCGAGCAGTACTTC.

This clone appeared once. The chain uses TRBV3-1 (or the pseudogene TRBV3-2) and TRBJ2-5; 12 nucleotides line up with TRBD2. The CDR3 sequence is 21 residues long. Germline V CDR1 and CDR2: LGHDT, YNNKEL (reference sequence). V lost 2 bases and J lost 5; bases outside the gene matches: 21. For the CDR3, the DNA is TGTGCCAGCAGCCAACATGGGCGACTAGCGGGAGCGGGTCTACTTAAGGAGACCCAGTACTTC. Translated: CASSQHGRLAGAGLLKETQYF.